This T cell receptor beta chain was sequenced for a study of T-cell memory formation after mild COVID-19. TCRdb recomputed calls from the 5' RACE reads with MiXCR, one row per CDR3 protein. The table has roughly 310,000 distinct CDR3 sequences, about 16% seen once. With 0 bases clipped from V and 7 bases from J, the junction kept 7 bases outside the gene matches. The CDR3 totals 16 residues. Germline CDR1 and CDR2: SGHKS and YYEKEE (reference sequence). The clonotype originates from a man younger than 35 who had mild COVID-19 (a few samples of this study predate the infection). Cell type and time point are not known. The chain has TRBV5-5 and TRBJ2-1, with 10 bases lining up with TRBD1. The sequencing sample was made of PBMCs or a T cell subset sorted from them (not recorded which). The CDR3 nucleotides are TGTGCCAGCAGCTTGGAAGGCGGGACAGGGGCGAATGAGCAGTTCTTC. Amino acid sequence: CASSLEGGTGANEQFF.